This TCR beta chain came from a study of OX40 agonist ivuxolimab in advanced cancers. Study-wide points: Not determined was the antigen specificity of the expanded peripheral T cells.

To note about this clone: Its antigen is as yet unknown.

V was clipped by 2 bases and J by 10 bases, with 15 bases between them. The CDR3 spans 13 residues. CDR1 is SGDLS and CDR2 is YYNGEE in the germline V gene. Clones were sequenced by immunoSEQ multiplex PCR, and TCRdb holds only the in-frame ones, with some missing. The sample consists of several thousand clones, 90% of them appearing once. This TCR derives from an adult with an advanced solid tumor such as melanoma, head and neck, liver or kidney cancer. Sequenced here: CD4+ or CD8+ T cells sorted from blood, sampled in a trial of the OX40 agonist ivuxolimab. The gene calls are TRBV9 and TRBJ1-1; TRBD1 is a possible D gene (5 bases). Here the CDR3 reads CASSVERGGGAFF. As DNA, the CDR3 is TGTGCCAGCAGCGTCGAACGGGGCGGCGGAGCTTTCTTT.